Each of the 24 T cell receptor beta chains below was sequenced from the same sample in a study of blood T cell repertoires in COVID-19. Measured with immunoSEQ multiplex PCR; TCRdb has only the in-frame clones, and not every one. The sample lists about 150,000 clones, around 90% occurring once. The sample consisted of PBMCs or T cells enriched from blood (not recorded which). Receptors originate from a woman aged 40 to 50 who had been exposed to COVID-19.

V gene TRBV29-1 combines with J gene TRBJ2-2; 8 positions agree with TRBD1. The trim removed 3 bases at V and 6 bases at J, leaving 9 bases unmatched. The CDR3 length is 15 residues. Per germline, CDR1 SQVTM and CDR2 ANQGSEA. In DNA form, the CDR3 reads TGCAGCGTTGATTCTGGACAGGGTGATTCCGGGGAGCTGTTTTTT. This sequence encodes CSVDSGQGDSGELFF.

CDR3: CASSQVGTSYEQYF. The CDR3 bases are TGCGCCAGCAGCCAAGTTGGGACAAGCTACGAGCAGTACTTC. The chain uses TRBV4-1 and TRBJ2-7; TRBD1 might be the D (6 bases). Trimming shortened V by 1 base and J by 3 bases, and 10 bases separated the two germline ends. The germline V gene has CDR1 MGHRA and CDR2 YSYEKL. The length of the CDR3 is 14 residues.

The chain couples TRBV27 to TRBJ1-4, with D possibly being TRBD1 (5 bases). The CDR3 contains 14 residues. Trimming left V 5 bases short and J 5 bases short, with 12 bases between. Germline V gene lookup returns CDR1 MNHEY and CDR2 SMNVEV (reference sequence). CDR3 in amino acids: CASSHQGRNEKLFF. CDR3 bases: TGTGCCAGCAGTCACCAGGGTCGAAATGAAAAACTGTTTTTT.

The V call is TRBV19, the J call TRBJ1-1, with a tentative D call TRBD1 (5 bases). Trimming shortened V by 4 bases and J by 4 bases, and 16 bases separated the two germline ends. This CDR3 comprises 15 residues. Germline V gives CDR1 LNHDA, CDR2 SQIVND (reference sequence). CDR3 nucleotide sequence: TGTGCCAGTAGTAAAGGGGAGGGTCAGTTCACTGAAGCTTTCTTT. It translates to CASSKGEGQFTEAFF.

A note on this clone: One end of the junction is discordant with germline, which a read error may explain. CDR3 loop: CASNRVNGWGLF. The CDR3 DNA reads as TGTGCCAGCAACCGGGTTAACGGCTGGGGGCTCTTT. The chain recombines TRBV28 with TRBJ1-1; TRBD1 is a possible D gene (6 bases). The CDR3 extends over 12 amino acids. CDR1 and CDR2 from the germline V gene are MDHEN and SYDVKM.

The V and J genes are TRBV5-6 and TRBJ2-7, with 11 bases fitting TRBD1. Germline trimming cut 2 bases from V and 4 bases from J; bases unmatched to any gene: 8. This CDR3 spans 16 amino acids. CDR1 and CDR2 (germline): SGHDT, YYEEEE. The CDR3 bases are TGTGCCAGCAGCTTCTATTCCGGGACAGGGGGGTACGAGCAGTACTTC. This sequence encodes CASSFYSGTGGYEQYF. Full variable domain (remainder filled in from reference TRBV5-6 and TRBJ2-7): DAGVTQSPTHLIKTRGQQVTLRCSPKSGHDTVSWYQQALGQGPQFIFQYYEEEERQRGNFPDRFSGHQFPNYSSELNVNALLLGDSALYLCASSFYSGTGGYEQYFGPGTRLTVT.

V usage is TRBV30 and J usage is TRBJ1-3, with D perhaps TRBD1 (6 bases). The V gene lost 4 bases and the J gene lost 2 bases, with 12 bases spanning the gap. Germline V gene data show CDR1 as GTSNPN and CDR2 as SVGIG (reference sequence). The CDR3 has 14 amino acids. The CDR3 region is CAWTTGMAGNTIYF. CDR3 bases: TGTGCCTGGACAACAGGGATGGCTGGAAACACCATATATTTT.

The chain couples TRBV7-3 to TRBJ2-3; TRBD2 matches at 11 bases. The CDR3 is made up of 17 amino acids. J gave up 6 bases and V 1 base, and 9 bases lay outside the gene matches. The V gene's germline CDR1 is SGHTA and CDR2 FQGTGA. The CDR3 DNA reads as TGTGCCAGCAGCTTAAAGGGGACTAGCGGCTCAGGGGATACGCAGTATTTT. It encodes CASSLKGTSGSGDTQYF.

The chain carries TRBV7-2 and TRBJ1-6; TRBD1 matches 7 bases. This CDR3 contains 15 residues. V gave up 4 bases and J gave up 7 bases; unmatched junction bases: 7. CDR1 and CDR2 (germline): SGHTA, FQGNSA. DNA for the CDR3: TGTGCCAGCAGCTCCCTGGGGACAGAAAATTCACCCCTCCACTTT. Its translation is CASSSLGTENSPLHF.

This chain connects TRBV7-2 to TRBJ1-1, with D tentatively TRBD1 (6 bases). From germline, CDR1 is SGHTA and CDR2 FQGNSA. This CDR3 spans 14 amino acids. The germline V and J ends were trimmed by 5 bases and 1 base, with 11 bases remaining between them. CDR3 sequence (DNA): TGTGCCAGCAGCACGGGACAAGAGAACACTGAAGCTTTCTTT. Translated, it gives CASSTGQENTEAFF. Full variable domain (outside the CDR3, taken from reference TRBV7-2 and TRBJ1-1): GAGVSQSPSNKVTEKGKDVELRCDPISGHTALYWYRQSLGQGLEFLIYFQGNSAPDKSGLPSDRFSAERTGGSVSTLTIQRTQQEDSAVYLCASSTGQENTEAFFGQGTRLTVV.

The chain links TRBV21-1 to TRBJ1-1; TRBD1 is taken as the D call from the table, unchecked against the DNA. TRBV21-1 is described as a pseudogene. The CDR3 has 19 amino acids. The CDR3 sequence: CASSKGESGTGAVNTEAFF. The CDR3 DNA reads as TGTGCCAGCAGCAAAGGTGAATCCGGGACAGGGGCCGTGAACACTGAAGCTTTCTTT.

The chain links TRBV5-1 to TRBJ2-1; D possibly corresponds to TRBD2 (5 bases). This CDR3 contains 15 residues. V was cut by 1 base and J by 8 bases, with 16 bases left in between. Per the germline V gene, CDR1 is SGHRS and CDR2 is YFSETQ. In nucleotides, the CDR3 is TGCGCCAGCAGCTTGAGCCTAGTAGAGGGCGATGAGCAGTTCTTC. This encodes CASSLSLVEGDEQFF.

V and J are TRBV27 and TRBJ2-1; D call uncertain. Germline lookup yields CDR1 MNHEY and CDR2 SMNVEV (reference sequence). V was cut by 5 bases and J by 0 bases, with 11 bases left in between. The length of the CDR3 is 15 residues. Written as DNA, the CDR3 is TGTGCCAGCAGTCTACTAAGAAGCTCCTACAATGAGCAGTTCTTC. This encodes CASSLLRSSYNEQFF.

V usage is TRBV4-3 and J usage is TRBJ2-1; D may be TRBD2 (5 bases). Germline values: CDR1 LGHNA, CDR2 YSLEER. V was pared by 0 bases and J by 2 bases, with 14 bases between. The CDR3 sequence is 17 residues long. CDR3 residues: CASSQDASGDPYNEQFF. CDR3 sequence (DNA): TGCGCCAGCAGCCAAGACGCCTCCGGGGATCCCTACAATGAGCAGTTCTTC.

The chain combines TRBV24-1 with TRBJ2-1; 9 bases are shared with TRBD1. The germline V gene encodes CDR1 KGHDR and CDR2 SFDVKD. The CDR3 has 15 amino acids. The trim removed 4 bases at V and 5 bases at J, leaving 5 bases unmatched. The CDR3: CATSETGTGNNEQFF. DNA of the CDR3: TGTGCCACCAGTGAAACCGGGACAGGGAACAATGAGCAGTTCTTC.

The chain has TRBV6-5 and TRBJ1-2; D not resolved. There are 13 residues in the CDR3. Trimming removed 2 bases at V and 4 bases at J, with 8 bases between. Germline V gene data show CDR1 as MNHEY and CDR2 as SVGAGI. The CDR3 DNA follows: TGTGCCAGCAGTTACCCCCGAGGCTATGGCTACACCTTC. Protein sequence: CASSYPRGYGYTF.

This chain joins TRBV15 and TRBJ1-5, with 7 positions matching TRBD1. CDR1 is LNHNV, CDR2 YYDKDF, per germline (reference sequence). With 6 bases clipped from V and 1 base from J, the junction kept 6 bases outside the gene matches. The CDR3 is made up of 15 amino acids. The CDR3 DNA is TGTGCCACCAGACAGGGGCCTCTGAGCAATCAGCCCCAGCATTTT. Translation: CATRQGPLSNQPQHF.

The chain employs TRBV27 and TRBJ1-2; 7 bases agree with TRBD1. This CDR3 has 14 amino acids. Trimming took 4 bases from V and 2 from J; bases not matched to a gene: 4. Germline loops: CDR1 MNHEY, CDR2 SMNVEV (reference sequence). CDR3 loop: CASSSTGPNYGYTF. DNA for the CDR3: TGTGCCAGCAGTTCGACAGGGCCCAACTATGGCTACACCTTC.

CDR3 in amino acids: CASSVGPSGGPETQYF. DNA of the CDR3: TGTGCCAGCAGCGTAGGCCCCAGCGGGGGGCCAGAGACCCAGTACTTC. The chain has TRBV9 and TRBJ2-5; 9 bases agree with TRBD2. V dropped 0 bases and J dropped 4; count of bases not matched to a gene: 7. The CDR3 is made up of 16 amino acids. Germline CDR1 SGDLS, CDR2 YYNGEE.

The V gene is TRBV2, the J gene TRBJ2-7; 7 bases are shared with TRBD2. The V gene end was trimmed by 4 bases and the J gene end by 4 bases; junction bases not matched to a gene: 4. CDR1 and CDR2 from the germline V gene are SNHLY and FYNNEI. The CDR3 is made up of 13 amino acids. The CDR3 sequence: CASSGQGGYEQYF. DNA for the CDR3: TGTGCCAGCAGTGGGCAGGGAGGGTACGAGCAGTACTTC. The full variable domain, in which reference TRBV2 and TRBJ2-7 provide the parts outside the CDR3, is EPEVTQTPSHQVTQMGQEVILRCVPISNHLYFYWYRQILGQKVEFLVSFYNNEISEKSEIFDDQFSVERPDGSNFTLKIRSTKLEDSAMYFCASSGQGGYEQYFGPGTRLTVT.

V is TRBV4-3 and J is TRBJ2-7; possibly TRBD1 for D (5 bases). Germline V CDR1 and CDR2: LGHNA, YSLEER. The V and J ends lost 0 bases and 3 bases respectively, with 9 bases between them. The CDR3 spans 14 residues. The CDR3 DNA is TGCGCCAGCAGCCAAGATCGAGACAGCTACGAGCAGTACTTC. The encoded protein is CASSQDRDSYEQYF.

This chain joins TRBV3-1 (or the pseudogene TRBV3-2) and TRBJ2-7, with TRBD2 matching 7 bases. Germline CDR1 and CDR2: LGHDT and YNNKEL (reference sequence). This CDR3 has 16 residues. J gave up 0 bases and V 4 bases, and 9 bases lay outside the gene matches. CDR3 DNA sequence: TGTGCCAGCAGCCCCAGTTCAAGCGGGGACTCCTACGAGCAGTACTTC. Translating it yields CASSPSSSGDSYEQYF.

This rearrangement joins TRBV10-2 to TRBJ2-7; 7 nucleotides agree with TRBD1. The J segment lost 2 bases and the V segment lost 7 bases, leaving 5 bases of the junction unmatched. The V gene's germline CDR1 is WSHSY and CDR2 SAAADI. This CDR3 region has 13 residues. The DNA of the CDR3 is TGCGCCAGCATGGACAGGTCCCCCTACGAGCAGTACTTC. This codes for CASMDRSPYEQYF.

The count of this clone is one. This chain joins TRBV9 and TRBJ2-3; D possibly corresponds to TRBD2 (6 bases). The CDR3 covers 15 residues. Germline CDR1 and CDR2: SGDLS and YYNGEE. V was clipped by 0 bases and J by 5 bases, with 13 bases between them. The CDR3 DNA reads TGTGCCAGCAGCGTAGCAGCGACTAGGGAAGATACGCAGTATTTT. This sequence encodes CASSVAATREDTQYF.